Shown below are 14 T cell receptor beta chains from a single sample sequenced in a study of vaccination and CD4 T cells after COVID-19. Sample treatment: approximately 9-day PBMC culture with coronavirus spike peptide pools or control peptides (ViraFEST assay). These receptors lack a known antigen. Cultured CD4+ T-cell DNA underwent Oncomine TCR Beta short-read sequencing. TCRdb used MiXCR to reprocess the PCR reads, holding one entry per CDR3 protein. This sample has more than 15,000 distinct CDR3 sequences, with 65% to 80% found just once. The sample taken for sequencing was CD4+ T cells from blood, cultured in vitro. The receptor set was obtained from a human donor who had recovered from COVID-19.

In this sample, this clonotype turned up once. V gene TRBV11-1 combines with J gene TRBJ2-1; D remains ambiguous. V was cut by 2 bases and J by 10 bases, with 6 bases left in between. The CDR3 spans 11 residues. Germline CDR1 reads SGHAT; CDR2 reads FQDESV (reference sequence). Here the CDR3 DNA reads TGTGCCAGCAGCTTATTAGAGGAGCAGTTCTTC. Translating gives CASSLLEEQFF.

The chain has TRBV4-1 and TRBJ1-6; D may be TRBD1 (5 bases). Per germline, CDR1 MGHRA and CDR2 YSYEKL. Trimming pared 0 bases from V and 11 bases from J, leaving 14 bases between. The CDR3 sequence is 15 residues long. The CDR3 nucleotides read TGCGCCAGCAGCCAAGATATGATGGGGCATACACCCCTCCACTTT. Residues: CASSQDMMGHTPLHF.

V and J are TRBV20-1 and TRBJ1-4; 7 bases agree with TRBD1. Looked up from germline, CDR1 is DFQATT and CDR2 is SNEGSKA (reference sequence). After removal of 8 bases from V and 6 bases from J, the junction contained 6 bases not matched to a gene. This CDR3 contains 12 residues. In DNA, the CDR3 is TGCAGTAGAGACAGGGTGGATGAAAAACTGTTTTTT. Translating gives CSRDRVDEKLFF.

The V call is TRBV21-1, the J call TRBJ2-7; the table's D call of TRBD2 was not tested on the DNA. TRBV21-1 is deemed a pseudogene. There are 17 residues in the CDR3. CDR3: CASSKVRGLVGVYEQYF. The CDR3 nucleotides are TGTGCCAGCAGCAAAGTTAGAGGACTAGTAGGAGTTTACGAGCAGTACTTC.

This clonotype counts as medium-sized. The chain has TRBV6-1 and TRBJ1-3; D is undetermined. Germline V gene sequence: CDR1 MNHNS, CDR2 SASEGT. Trimming took 2 bases from V and 0 from J, leaving 5 bases between them. This CDR3 has 14 amino acids. CDR3 in DNA: TGTGCCAGCAGTGAATCGGGCTCTGGAAACACCATATATTTT. Translated, it gives CASSESGSGNTIYF.

The chain couples TRBV20-1 to TRBJ2-2; 8 bases align to TRBD1. The germline gives CDR1 DFQATT, CDR2 SNEGSKA (reference sequence). The CDR3 has 16 residues. The V gene end was trimmed by 0 bases and the J gene end by 5 bases; junction bases not matched to a gene: 8. The CDR3 reads CSARDRGTGGTGELFF. CDR3 nucleotides: TGCAGTGCTAGAGATCGGGGAACAGGGGGGACCGGGGAGCTGTTTTTT.

The V and J genes are TRBV5-1 and TRBJ1-2; 8 nucleotides agree with TRBD1. This CDR3 region has 16 residues. The germline V gene has CDR1 SGHRS and CDR2 YFSETQ. After removal of 5 bases from V and 5 bases from J, the junction contained 14 bases not matched to a gene. The CDR3 sequence is CASSYDRGLGEYGYTF. Written as DNA, the CDR3 is TGCGCCAGCAGTTACGACAGGGGCCTAGGAGAATATGGCTACACCTTC.

This clonotype has only a few counts. The chain links TRBV6-1 to TRBJ1-1; D call uncertain. CDR1 is MNHNS, CDR2 SASEGT, per germline. V was trimmed by 1 base and J by 0 bases, leaving 18 bases between them. The CDR3 spans 18 residues. CDR3: CASSEGGWARTLNTEAFF. The CDR3 region has the DNA TGTGCCAGCAGTGAAGGAGGCTGGGCTCGGACGTTGAACACTGAAGCTTTCTTT.

The chain employs TRBV7-9 and TRBJ1-6, with 8 bases aligning to TRBD1. With 5 bases clipped from V and 11 bases from J, the junction kept 14 bases outside the gene matches. The CDR3 runs 16 residues. CDR1 and CDR2 from the germline V gene are SEHNR and FQNEAQ (reference sequence). The CDR3 here is CASSLLQGAKVAPLHF. Here the CDR3 DNA reads TGTGCCAGCAGCCTGTTGCAGGGGGCGAAGGTCGCACCCCTCCACTTT.

The chain carries TRBV7-2 and TRBJ2-2, with D possibly being TRBD1 (5 bases). Trimming cost V 1 base and J 4 bases, with 7 bases left between them. The CDR3 consists of 14 residues. CDR1 SGHTA and CDR2 FQGNSA come from the germline V gene. The CDR3 protein is CASSLGQTTGELFF. CDR3 nucleotide sequence: TGTGCCAGCAGCTTAGGACAGACCACCGGGGAGCTGTTTTTT.

This sequence joins TRBV29-1 and TRBJ2-7, with D unclear. Germline V gene lookup returns CDR1 SQVTM and CDR2 ANQGSEA. V lost 5 bases to trimming and J lost 6 bases, with 11 bases between them. CDR3 length: 11 residues. CDR3 protein: CSVQGNGEQYF. As DNA, the CDR3 is TGCAGCGTTCAAGGAAACGGCGAGCAGTACTTC.

This chain uses TRBV14 with TRBJ1-2, with D possibly TRBD1 on 5 matching bases. Trimming removed 4 bases at V and 2 bases at J, with 14 bases between. This CDR3 region has 15 residues. From germline, CDR1 is SGHDN and CDR2 FVKESK. This CDR3 reads CASSRLGGENYGYTF. Written as DNA, the CDR3 is TGTGCCAGCAGCCGCCTGGGGGGAGAGAACTATGGCTACACCTTC. The full variable domain, completed using reference TRBV14 and TRBJ1-2, is EAGVTQFPSHSVIEKGQTVTLRCDPISGHDNLYWYRRVMGKEIKFLLHFVKESKQDESGMPNNRFLAERTGGTYSTLKVQPAELEDSGVYFCASSRLGGENYGYTFGSGTRLTVV.

This chain joins TRBV7-2 and TRBJ2-7; D not certain. Trimming removed 5 bases from V and 0 bases from J, with 8 bases in between. CDR1 SGHTA and CDR2 FQGNSA come from the germline V gene. The CDR3 has 13 residues. The CDR3 nucleotides are TGTGCCAGCAGCCGAATAAGCTCCTACGAGCAGTACTTC. It encodes CASSRISSYEQYF.

The chain carries TRBV6-1 and TRBJ2-7; the D gene is possibly TRBD2 (5 bases). This CDR3 has 17 residues. V lost 2 bases and J lost 3, with 20 bases in between. Germline lookup yields CDR1 MNHNS and CDR2 SASEGT. CDR3 DNA sequence: TGTGCCAGCAGTGAACCGCGGCCGGGGAATCGGGTCTACGAGCAGTACTTC. Translated: CASSEPRPGNRVYEQYF.